This TCR beta chain was documented in a study of shared clonotypes between healthy human individuals. Positive CCR7 selection of CD45RO-negative cells yielded the naive CD8 cells, and terminally differentiated effector memory CD45RA+ cells were excluded. In this sample, this clone turned up once. Trimming took 2 bases from V and 0 from J; bases not matched to a gene: 5. The CDR3 totals 16 residues. CDR1 SNHLY and CDR2 FYNNEI come from the germline V gene. The table came from immunoSEQ multiplex PCR; TCRdb's copy has only in-frame clones and leaves some out. The sample yields some 2.1 million clones, 80% to 95% seen once.

The specimen sequenced was naive CD8+ T cells from PBMCs. This receptor was obtained from a man aged 18 to 30 in good health. Some clones in this sample may be carry-over from other donors' samples. The chain couples TRBV2 to TRBJ1-2; 8 bases map to TRBD1. The CDR3 is CASSELWTGSNYGYTF. CDR3 sequence (DNA): TGTGCCAGCAGTGAATTGTGGACAGGGTCTAACTATGGCTACACCTTC.